The T cell receptor (beta chain) under discussion was sequenced for a study of T cells in Graves' hyperthyroidism and ophthalmopathy. Template material for amplifying TCR beta CDR3 regions consisted of RNA transcripts. TCR CDR3 underwent first-round RT-PCR with the HTBI primer set. TCRdb itself ran the multiplex PCR reads through MiXCR, one entry per CDR3 protein. The table includes 530,000 or so distinct CDR3 sequences, roughly 25% detected once. The sequenced material came from blood. This receptor was obtained from a woman aged 30 to 39 with Graves' ophthalmopathy.

CDR3 bases: TGTGCCAGCTCACCAACTTCGAGGGTGAGTGCCAACGTCCTGACTTTC. This encodes CASSPTSRVSANVLTF. The chain employs TRBV18 and TRBJ2-6; a weak D match, TRBD2 (5 bases). CDR3 length: 16 residues. Trimming cost V 2 bases and J 7 bases, with 15 bases left between them. Germline V CDR1 and CDR2: KGHSH, LQKENI.